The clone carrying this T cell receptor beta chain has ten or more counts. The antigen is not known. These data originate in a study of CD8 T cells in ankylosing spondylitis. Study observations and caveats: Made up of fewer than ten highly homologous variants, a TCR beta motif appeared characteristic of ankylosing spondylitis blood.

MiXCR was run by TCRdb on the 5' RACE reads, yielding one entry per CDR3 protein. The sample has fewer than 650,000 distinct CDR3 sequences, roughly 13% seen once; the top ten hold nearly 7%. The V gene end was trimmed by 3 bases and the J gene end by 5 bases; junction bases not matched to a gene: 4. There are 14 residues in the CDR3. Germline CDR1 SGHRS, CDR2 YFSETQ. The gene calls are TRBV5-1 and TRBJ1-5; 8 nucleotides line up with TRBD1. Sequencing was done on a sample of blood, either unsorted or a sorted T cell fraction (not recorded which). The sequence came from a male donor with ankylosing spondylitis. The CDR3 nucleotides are TGCGCCAGCAGCTGGACAGGGAGGGATCAGCCCCAGCATTTT. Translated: CASSWTGRDQPQHF.